This is a list of T cell receptor beta chains from one sample in a study of T-cell memory formation after mild COVID-19. Each CDR3 protein is one row after TCRdb ran MiXCR on the 5' RACE reads. Counted here are 380,000 or so distinct CDR3 sequences, roughly an eighth occurring once; the ten biggest clones make up about 22%. Material: PBMCs or a T cell subset sorted from them (not recorded which). Source of these receptors: a man aged 18 to 29 who had mild COVID-19 (a few samples of this study predate the infection). Cell type and time point are not known. The CDR3 runs from the conserved cysteine through the conserved F or W. Fields, in order: clone size, J gene, D gene, V gene, CDR3 protein, CDR3 DNA. D genes are given only for firm matches. Size values are once, few and many counts, or a class for expanded clones, and some rows have none.

NA | TRBJ1-1 | NA | TRBV5-1 | CASRGTNTEAFF | TGCGCCAGTAGGGGGACGAACACTGAAGCTTTCTTT
NA | TRBJ1-2 | NA | TRBV30 | CAWSVGGRRNYGYTF | TGTGCCTGGAGTGTAGGGGGAAGAAGGAACTATGGCTACACCTTC
NA | TRBJ1-4 | TRBD1 | TRBV20-1 | CSAPGTGNEKLFF | TGCAGTGCCCCCGGGACAGGCAATGAAAAACTGTTTTTT
NA | TRBJ2-7 | TRBD1 | TRBV20-1 | CSARISDRGYEQYF | TGCAGTGCTAGAATCTCGGACAGGGGGTACGAGCAGTACTTC
NA | TRBJ1-2 | TRBD1 | TRBV20-1 | CSASRTGGGRGYTF | TGCAGTGCTTCGCGGACAGGGGGCGGAAGGGGCTACACCTTC
NA | TRBJ2-7 | TRBD2 | TRBV10-2 | CASSGVGLAGESSYEQYF | TGCGCCAGCAGCGGGGTAGGACTAGCGGGGGAGAGCTCCTACGAGCAGTACTTC
NA | TRBJ2-1 | NA | TRBV7-9 | CASSFGVWNEQFF | TGTGCCAGCAGCTTCGGGGTCTGGAATGAGCAGTTCTTC
NA | TRBJ1-2 | NA | TRBV9 | CASSVGDRNYGYTF | TGTGCCAGCAGCGTGGGGGACCGAAACTATGGCTACACCTTC
many | TRBJ2-3 | TRBD1 | TRBV4-1 | CASSQEGQATDTQYF | TGCGCCAGCAGCCAAGAGGGACAGGCTACAGATACGCAGTATTTT
NA | TRBJ2-1 | NA | TRBV24-1 | CATSDFRGNEQFF | TGTGCCACCAGTGATTTCAGAGGCAATGAGCAGTTCTTC
NA | TRBJ1-2 | NA | TRBV6-6 | CASSYAGTPGGGGYTF | TGTGCCAGCAGTTACGCCGGGACGCCTGGAGGTGGTGGCTACACCTTC
NA | TRBJ2-1 | TRBD2 | TRBV30 | CAWSVRQRGGLTEQFF | TGTGCCTGGAGTGTACGTCAGCGGGGGGGCCTTACTGAGCAGTTCTTC
NA | TRBJ2-3 | TRBD2 | TRBV7-2 | CASSSDSGGTQYF | TGTGCCAGCAGCTCGGACTCGGGGGGAACGCAGTATTTT
NA | TRBJ2-7 | TRBD2 | TRBV11-3 | CASSPGSGSSYEQYF | TGTGCCAGCAGCCCCGGTAGCGGGAGTAGCTACGAGCAGTACTTC
NA | TRBJ2-2 | NA | TRBV7-2 | CASVGTIGPGELFF | TGTGCCAGCGTGGGGACAATCGGACCCGGGGAGCTGTTTTTT
many | TRBJ1-2 | NA | TRBV7-2 | CASSLAGRDSLGGYTF | TGTGCCAGCAGCTTAGCGGGAAGGGACTCCTTGGGTGGCTACACCTTC
few | TRBJ2-3 | TRBD2 | TRBV4-1 | CASSLRAGGGTDTQYF | TGCGCCAGCAGCCTCCGAGCGGGGGGGGGAACAGATACGCAGTATTTT
NA | TRBJ2-3 | TRBD2 | TRBV9 | CASSVSGGVSTDTQYF | TGTGCCAGCAGCGTTAGCGGGGGCGTGAGCACAGATACGCAGTATTTT
NA | TRBJ1-2 | NA | TRBV29-1 | CSVTVGKDNYGYTF | TGCAGCGTCACCGTTGGGAAGGATAACTATGGCTACACCTTC
many | TRBJ2-4 | TRBD1 | TRBV5-1 | CASSSGTGRNIQYF | TGCGCCAGCAGCTCGGGGACAGGGCGAAACATTCAGTACTTC
few | TRBJ2-4 | NA | TRBV6-5 | CASRIRGRDVNIQYF | TGTGCCAGCAGGATCCGAGGTCGGGACGTAAACATTCAGTACTTC
NA | TRBJ1-3 | NA | TRBV3-1 | CASSQGHRDTIYF | TGTGCCAGCAGCCAAGGACACCGGGACACCATATATTTT
few | TRBJ2-3 | NA | TRBV4-3 | CASSHSGVGTDTQYF | TGCGCCAGCAGCCACAGTGGGGTTGGCACAGATACGCAGTATTTT
NA | TRBJ1-5 | TRBD1 | TRBV6-1 | CASMSRDRDQPQHF | TGTGCCAGCATGAGCCGGGACAGGGACCAGCCCCAGCATTTT
NA | TRBJ2-2 | NA | TRBV28 | CASSLSLTGELFF | TGTGCCAGCAGTTTAAGTTTGACCGGGGAGCTGTTTTTT
few | TRBJ2-1 | NA | TRBV4-2 | CASSIAGAYNEQFF | TGTGCCAGCAGTATTGCGGGCGCCTACAATGAGCAGTTCTTC
few | TRBJ2-3 | NA | TRBV20-1 | CSAPGSTDTQYF | TGCAGTGCCCCGGGGAGCACAGATACGCAGTATTTT